A selection of T cell receptor beta chains follows, all from one sample in a study of Graves' ophthalmopathy and Graves' hyperthyroidism. TCRdb analysed the multiplex PCR reads with MiXCR anew, one entry per CDR3 protein. The sample yields roughly 500,000 distinct CDR3 sequences, under 15% seen once. Sequenced material: blood. Receptors were obtained from a woman in her thirties with Graves' ophthalmopathy. Each CDR3 is given without its conserved first and last residue. Some rows mark clone size as missing; the rest say once, few, many or name a class of expanded clone.

clone size	V gene	J gene	CDR3 protein
few	TRBV12-3/TRBV12-4	TRBJ1-3	ASSFNRVDTIY
many	TRBV28	TRBJ1-2	ASSQTQGNYGYT
many	TRBV24-1	TRBJ1-2	ATSPKPGHDNYGYT
many	TRBV6-5	TRBJ1-3	ASSYSPEGDSGNTIY
few	TRBV11-2	TRBJ1-5	ASSLDSGMYQPQH
many	TRBV12-3/TRBV12-4	TRBJ1-2	ASRGVYGYT
few	TRBV5-6	TRBJ1-2	ASSSEVGYYGYT
NA	TRBV29-1	TRBJ1-1	SVVGQGNTEAF
NA	TRBV20-1	TRBJ2-5	SARKSGRQETQY
many	TRBV10-3	TRBJ1-1	AISLQTGRGNTEAF
NA	TRBV27	TRBJ2-7	ASPVRDNGSHEQY
many	TRBV5-1	TRBJ1-5	ASSLEGTGHQPQH
many	TRBV12-3/TRBV12-4	TRBJ1-5	ASTLSGSNQPQH
NA	TRBV5-4	TRBJ1-2	ASSSQGIYGYT
many	TRBV6-1	TRBJ2-4	ASIPEHSIGYIQY
NA	TRBV7-2	TRBJ1-2	ASSLGSRGRNGYT
many	TRBV2	TRBJ1-3	ASIFRQAGNTIY